The 27 T cell receptor beta chains given below trace back to one sample, sequenced in a study of metastatic and nonmetastatic thyroid tumors. Among the patients, none had received any treatment before thyroid surgery. TCRdb recomputed clones from the PCR reads via MiXCR. The profile shows 15,000 to 25,000 clones, more than 20% of them singletons. Material: blood. The receptors derive from a male donor with papillary thyroid cancer or a benign thyroid nodule (not recorded which). Some clones in this sample may be carry-over from other donors' samples.

This clone is termed medium-sized. The chain has TRBV5-1 and TRBJ2-1; 7 bases line up with TRBD2. Germline V CDR1 and CDR2: SGHRS, YFSETQ. The CDR3 consists of 18 residues. V was pared by 4 bases and J by 4 bases, with 17 bases of the junction left unmatched. CDR3 DNA sequence: TGCGCCAGCAGCGGGACCCTACTAGCTGGGGGGGGTTACAATGAGCAGTTCTTC. It encodes CASSGTLLAGGGYNEQFF.

This clone is categorized as medium-sized. The rearrangement uses TRBV20-1 and TRBJ2-2, with unresolved D. Germline CDR1 DFQATT, CDR2 SNEGSKA (reference sequence). The CDR3 consists of 12 residues. Trimming pared 6 bases from V and 2 bases from J, leaving 7 bases between. CDR3 DNA sequence: TGCAGTGCGCAAGTCAACACCGGGGAGCTGTTTTTT. Translated: CSAQVNTGELFF.

This clone showed up many times. The chain has TRBV7-9 and TRBJ2-4, with 7 positions matching TRBD1. Germline trimming cut 5 bases from V and 10 bases from J; bases unmatched to any gene: 8. This CDR3 is 13 amino acids long. In germline, CDR1 is SEHNR, CDR2 FQNEAQ (reference sequence). CDR3 DNA sequence: TGTGCCAGCAGCCCATGGGACAGAGTTATTCAGTACTTC. This sequence encodes CASSPWDRVIQYF.

The V gene is TRBV28, the J gene TRBJ2-7; D is perhaps TRBD1 (5 bases). Deletions cut 7 bases from V and 0 bases from J, with 13 bases between. The germline gives CDR1 MDHEN, CDR2 SYDVKM. The CDR3 runs to 14 residues. CDR3 nucleotides: TGTGCCAGCACCCCAATAGGGGCCTCCTACGAGCAGTACTTC. Its translation is CASTPIGASYEQYF.

This clone qualifies as medium-sized. The J gene is TRBJ2-3, the V gene TRBV12-3 or TRBV12-4, with no clear D. This CDR3 is built from 15 residues. V lost 8 bases, J lost 0 bases, and 15 bases lay in between. The CDR3: CASFTSVDSTDTQYF. The CDR3 DNA reads as TGTGCCAGCTTTACCAGCGTAGATAGCACAGATACGCAGTATTTT.

The rearrangement joins TRBV5-1 to TRBJ1-5, with D uncertain. Trimming pared 0 bases from V and 2 bases from J, leaving 12 bases between. The CDR3 has 16 residues. Germline CDR1 is SGHRS and CDR2 is YFSETQ. CDR3 sequence reads: CASSLVFGWGNQPQHF. CDR3 bases: TGCGCCAGCAGCTTGGTTTTTGGTTGGGGCAATCAGCCCCAGCATTTT.

Only a few counts were recorded for this clone. One end of the junction fails to match germline, which may point to a read error. The gene calls are TRBV19 and TRBJ1-5; D is undetermined. Germline V gives CDR1 LNHDA, CDR2 SQIVND (reference sequence). The CDR3 has 13 residues. The CDR3 sequence is CASSIESNQPQHF. The CDR3 bases are TGCGCCAGTAGTATCGAGAGCAATCAGCCCCAGCATTTT.

At least ten counts were recorded for this clone. One base away lies a much larger clone, so this may be a sequencing read error. The V and J genes are TRBV18 and TRBJ2-7; no clear D. Trimming cost V 3 bases and J 9 bases, with 18 bases left between them. The CDR3 runs 14 residues. Germline CDR1 and CDR2: KGHSH and LQKENI. In DNA, the CDR3 is TGTGCCAGCTCACCCCGAGAGGCCGCGGACGGGCAGTACTTC. Its protein is CASSPREAADGQYF.

The gene calls are TRBV7-9 and TRBJ2-7; D may be TRBD1 (5 bases). The V and J ends lost 1 base and 5 bases respectively, with 9 bases between them. This CDR3 region has 13 residues. CDR1 is SEHNR, CDR2 FQNEAQ, per germline (reference sequence). The CDR3 coding sequence is TGTGCCAGCAGCTTAGTAGGGGTCCACGAGCAGTACTTC. The encoded protein is CASSLVGVHEQYF.

This clone was seen repeatedly, ten times or more. The chain couples TRBV10-1 to TRBJ2-1; 8 nucleotides match TRBD2. The CDR3 is 17 amino acids. From germline, CDR1 is WNHNN and CDR2 SYGVQD (reference sequence). J lost 7 bases, V lost 3 bases, and 14 bases had no gene match. The CDR3 reads CASSDYRASGRRNEQFF. CDR3 DNA: TGCGCCAGCAGTGACTATCGGGCGAGCGGGAGACGAAATGAGCAGTTCTTC.

The rearrangement links TRBV12-5 to TRBJ1-1, with D perhaps matching TRBD1 (5 bases). Trimming cost V 0 bases and J 2 bases, with 19 bases left between them. This CDR3 is built from 18 residues. CDR1 and CDR2 from the germline V gene are LGHNT and FRNRAP. The CDR3 DNA follows: TGTGCTAGTGGTTTGGTAAGAGGTAGGATCCAGGGTAACACTGAAGCTTTCTTT. Protein product: CASGLVRGRIQGNTEAFF.

The chain has TRBV28 and TRBJ1-1; D unresolved. V lost 6 bases and J 5 bases, leaving 4 bases between the germline ends. CDR3 length: 10 residues. Germline CDR1 MDHEN, CDR2 SYDVKM. In DNA form, the CDR3 reads TGTGCCAGCAGGGCGACTGAAGCTTTCTTT. Protein: CASRATEAFF.

This clone was seen repeatedly, ten times or more. V is TRBV18 and J is TRBJ2-7; 13 bases map to TRBD2. Losses at the gene ends were 6 bases for V and 2 bases for J; bases not matched to a gene: 4. The CDR3 sequence is 15 residues long. CDR1 KGHSH and CDR2 LQKENI come from the germline V gene. The DNA for the CDR3 is TGTGCCAGCTCGCCTGGGACTAGCGGGGCCTACGAGCAGTACTTC. Its translation: CASSPGTSGAYEQYF.

This clone showed up just a few times. In nucleotides, the CDR3 is TGTGCCAGCAGTTACTCAGACAGTCCTGAAGCTTTCTTT. It yields the protein CASSYSDSPEAFF. V usage is TRBV6-6 and J usage is TRBJ1-1; possibly TRBD1 for D (5 bases). This CDR3 has 13 amino acids. Trimming removed 0 bases from V and 6 bases from J, with 8 bases in between. Germline CDR1 is MNHNY and CDR2 is SVGAGI (reference sequence).

V usage is TRBV19 and J usage is TRBJ1-4; D gene uncertain. The CDR3 runs 12 residues. CDR1 is LNHDA and CDR2 is SQIVND in the germline V gene (reference sequence). V was shortened by 7 bases and J by 6 bases, with 9 bases between the two germline ends. The CDR3 bases are TGTGCCAGTACCCAGGCTCATGAAAAACTGTTTTTT. As protein: CASTQAHEKLFF. Filled out from reference TRBV19 and TRBJ1-4, the complete variable domain reads DGGITQSPKYLFRKEGQNVTLSCEQNLNHDAMYWYRQDPGQGLRLIYYSQIVNDFQKGDIAEGYSVSREKKESFPLTVTSAQKNPTAFYLCASTQAHEKLFFGSGTQLSVL.

This clone was detected ten times or more. The V call is TRBV4-1, the J call TRBJ2-3; tentative D call: TRBD1 (5 bases). The CDR3 runs 16 residues. Germline V gene sequence: CDR1 MGHRA, CDR2 YSYEKL. V lost 6 bases, J lost 5 bases, and 21 bases lay in between. The CDR3 region has the DNA TGCGCCAGCAGAAAAGAGCCGGGCTCCCAGGGAGATACGCAGTATTTT. Translation gives CASRKEPGSQGDTQYF.

V is TRBV30 and J is TRBJ2-2; tentatively, D is TRBD2 (6 bases). CDR1 and CDR2 from the germline V gene are GTSNPN and SVGIG (reference sequence). There are 12 residues in the CDR3. The V end lost 5 bases, the J end lost 6 bases, and 10 bases lay between the germline ends. The CDR3, as DNA: TGTGCCTGGGGGGAGGTAGCCGGGGAGCTGTTTTTT. Amino acids: CAWGEVAGELFF.

In this sample, this clone turned up once. V usage is TRBV20-1 and J usage is TRBJ2-3; tentatively, D is TRBD1 (6 bases). This CDR3 has 14 amino acids. The germline CDR1 and CDR2 sequences are DFQATT and SNEGSKA (reference sequence). The germline V and J ends were trimmed by 6 bases and 0 bases, with 13 bases remaining between them. CDR3 protein: CSAGSGVSTDTQYF. CDR3 coding DNA: TGCAGTGCAGGCTCAGGGGTTAGCACAGATACGCAGTATTTT.

This clone is medium-sized (0.01 to 0.1%). V is TRBV28 and J is TRBJ1-5; unclear D gene. The V end was cut by 6 bases, the J end by 4 bases, with 7 bases between. Germline V gives CDR1 MDHEN, CDR2 SYDVKM. CDR3 length: 12 amino acids. CDR3 sequence (DNA): TGTGCCAGCAGCGCCCTGAATCAGCCCCAGCATTTT. As protein: CASSALNQPQHF.

The gene calls are TRBV2 and TRBJ1-6, with no clear D. Trimming shortened V by 5 bases and J by 11 bases, and 10 bases separated the two germline ends. CDR1 is SNHLY, CDR2 FYNNEI, per germline. The CDR3 has 12 residues. The DNA for the CDR3 is TGTGCCAGCAGTCCAAACCAGACACCCCTCCACTTT. This gives the protein CASSPNQTPLHF.

V gene TRBV10-3 combines with J gene TRBJ2-7, with 12 bases fitting TRBD2. J gave up 6 bases and V 2 bases, and 5 bases lay outside the gene matches. CDR1 is ENHRY, CDR2 SYGVKD, per germline. This CDR3 contains 15 residues. The CDR3 loop reads CAISELTSGSREQYF. CDR3 bases: TGTGCCATCAGTGAGCTGACTAGCGGGAGTCGCGAGCAGTACTTC.

The chain recombines TRBV6-1 with TRBJ2-7; 9 bases fit TRBD2. The J segment lost 0 bases and the V segment lost 6 bases, leaving 3 bases of the junction unmatched. The CDR3 sequence is 14 residues long. From germline, CDR1 is MNHNS and CDR2 SASEGT. The CDR3 DNA reads as TGTGCCAGCAGGGGACTAGCCGGCTCCTACGAGCAGTACTTC. Translation: CASRGLAGSYEQYF.

By proportion, this clone is medium-sized. The rearrangement joins TRBV20-1 to TRBJ2-1, with 13 positions matching TRBD2. This CDR3 region has 16 residues. The trim removed 0 bases at V and 5 bases at J, leaving 4 bases unmatched. Germline CDR1 DFQATT, CDR2 SNEGSKA (reference sequence). The CDR3 is CSARDPGTSGDNEQFF. The CDR3 nucleotides read TGCAGTGCTAGAGATCCTGGGACTAGCGGGGACAATGAGCAGTTCTTC.

By share of the sample, this clone is medium-sized. The rearrangement uses TRBV20-1 and TRBJ2-7, with 9 bases lining up with TRBD2. Germline loops: CDR1 DFQATT, CDR2 SNEGSKA (reference sequence). Losses at the gene ends were 0 bases for V and 4 bases for J; bases not matched to a gene: 1. CDR3 length: 13 amino acids. Here the CDR3 DNA reads TGCAGTGCTAGAGAGACTAGCGGATACGAGCAGTACTTC. Residues: CSARETSGYEQYF.

This clone qualifies as medium-sized. The chain uses TRBV10-1 and TRBJ2-3; D is unresolved. The V gene lost 2 bases and the J gene lost 1 base, with 7 bases spanning the gap. The CDR3 runs to 14 residues. Germline V gives CDR1 WNHNN, CDR2 SYGVQD (reference sequence). CDR3 protein: CASSEVMGTDTQYF. The CDR3 coding sequence is TGCGCCAGCAGTGAGGTGATGGGCACAGATACGCAGTATTTT.

This clone appeared many times. The rearrangement uses TRBV20-1 and TRBJ2-3; either TRBD1 or TRBD2 may supply D (5 bases each). This CDR3 has 15 amino acids. V was shortened by 3 bases and J by 5 bases, with 18 bases between the two germline ends. CDR1 is DFQATT, CDR2 SNEGSKA, per germline (reference sequence). Here the CDR3 reads CSARGWDANEDTQYF. The CDR3 nucleotides are TGCAGTGCTAGGGGCTGGGACGCGAATGAAGATACGCAGTATTTT.

This clone was picked up a small number of times. The genes are TRBV19 and TRBJ2-5; 7 bases fit TRBD2. The CDR3 is made up of 12 amino acids. Trimming took 9 bases from V and 6 from J; bases not matched to a gene: 7. The germline V gene has CDR1 LNHDA and CDR2 SQIVND (reference sequence). The CDR3 sequence is CARPARGKTQYF. CDR3 in DNA: TGTGCCAGACCAGCGCGGGGGAAGACCCAGTACTTC.